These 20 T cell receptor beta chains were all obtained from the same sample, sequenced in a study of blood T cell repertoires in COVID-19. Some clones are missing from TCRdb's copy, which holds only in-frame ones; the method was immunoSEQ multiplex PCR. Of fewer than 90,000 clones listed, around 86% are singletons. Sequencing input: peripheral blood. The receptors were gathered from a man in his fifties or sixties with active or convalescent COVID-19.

CDR3 in DNA: TGTGCCTGGAGCCGAGATAATTCACCCCTCCACTTT. Encoded protein: CAWSRDNSPLHF. The V call is TRBV30, the J call TRBJ1-6; D is unresolved. Germline V gives CDR1 GTSNPN, CDR2 SVGIG (reference sequence). The V and J ends lost 3 bases and 5 bases respectively, with 5 bases between them. The CDR3 length is 12 residues.

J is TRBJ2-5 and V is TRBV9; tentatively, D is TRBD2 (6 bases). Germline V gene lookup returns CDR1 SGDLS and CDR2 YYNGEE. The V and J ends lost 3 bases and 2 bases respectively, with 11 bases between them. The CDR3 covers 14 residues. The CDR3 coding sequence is TGTGCCAGCAGCGGGGGGGAACCACAAGAGACCCAGTACTTC. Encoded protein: CASSGGEPQETQYF.

The CDR3 here is CASSSMGGQETQYF. CDR3 in DNA: TGTGCCAGCAGCTCGATGGGGGGTCAAGAGACCCAGTACTTC. V gene TRBV7-2 combines with J gene TRBJ2-5; possibly TRBD2 for D (6 bases). CDR3 size: 14 residues. Germline CDR1 reads SGHTA; CDR2 reads FQGNSA. V gave up 4 bases and J gave up 2 bases, with 11 bases separating them.

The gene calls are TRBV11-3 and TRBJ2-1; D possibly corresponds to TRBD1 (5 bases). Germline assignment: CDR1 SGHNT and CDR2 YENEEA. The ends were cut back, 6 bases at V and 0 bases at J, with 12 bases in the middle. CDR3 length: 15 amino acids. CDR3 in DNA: TGTGCCAGCAGTCAGGGTTCCAACTCCTACAATGAGCAGTTCTTC. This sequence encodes CASSQGSNSYNEQFF.

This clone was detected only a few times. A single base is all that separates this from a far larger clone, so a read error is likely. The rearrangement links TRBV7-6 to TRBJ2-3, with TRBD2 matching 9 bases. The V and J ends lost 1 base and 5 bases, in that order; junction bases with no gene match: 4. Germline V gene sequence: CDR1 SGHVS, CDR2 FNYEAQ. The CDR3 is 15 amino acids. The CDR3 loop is CASSLGGGGGDTQYF. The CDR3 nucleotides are TGTGCCAGCAGCTTAGGGGGCGGGGGGGGAGATACGCAGTATTTT.

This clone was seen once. CDR3 DNA sequence: TGTGCCAGCAGCTCGTCAGGCTCTGGAAACACCATATATTTT. It specifies CASSSSGSGNTIYF. The V and J genes are TRBV11-2 and TRBJ1-3; no reliable D call. Looked up from germline, CDR1 is SGHAT and CDR2 is FQNNGV. The CDR3 is 14 amino acids. Trimming left V 4 bases short and J 0 bases short, with 7 bases between.

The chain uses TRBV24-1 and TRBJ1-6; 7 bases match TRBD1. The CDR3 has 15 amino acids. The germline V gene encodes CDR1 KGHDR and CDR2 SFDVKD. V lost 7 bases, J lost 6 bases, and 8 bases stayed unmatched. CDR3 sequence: CATRVPDRSNSPLHF. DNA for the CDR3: TGTGCCACCAGAGTCCCGGACAGGTCTAATTCACCCCTCCACTTT.

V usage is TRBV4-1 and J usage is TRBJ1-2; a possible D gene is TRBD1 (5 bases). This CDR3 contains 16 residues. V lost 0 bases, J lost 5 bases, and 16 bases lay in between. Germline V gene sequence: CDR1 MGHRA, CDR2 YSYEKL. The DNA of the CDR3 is TGCGCCAGCAGCCAAGATGGGGCCGAGAATTATTATGGCTACACCTTC. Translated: CASSQDGAENYYGYTF.

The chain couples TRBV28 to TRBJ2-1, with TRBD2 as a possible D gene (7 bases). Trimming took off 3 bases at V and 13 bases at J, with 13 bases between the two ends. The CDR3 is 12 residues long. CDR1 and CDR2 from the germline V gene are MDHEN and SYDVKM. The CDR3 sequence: CASSFKRGGQFF. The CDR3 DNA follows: TGTGCCAGCAGTTTTAAGAGGGGGGGCCAGTTCTTC.

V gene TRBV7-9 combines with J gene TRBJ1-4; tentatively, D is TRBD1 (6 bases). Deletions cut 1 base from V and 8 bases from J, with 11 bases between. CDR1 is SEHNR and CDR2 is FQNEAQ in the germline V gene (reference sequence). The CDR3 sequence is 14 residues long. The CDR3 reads CASSLDRVGEKLFF. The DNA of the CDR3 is TGTGCCAGCAGCTTAGACAGGGTGGGCGAAAAACTGTTTTTT. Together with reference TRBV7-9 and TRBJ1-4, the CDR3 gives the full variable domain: DTGVSQNPRHKITKRGQNVTFRCDPISEHNRLYWYRQTLGQGPEFLTYFQNEAQLEKSRLLSDRFSAERPKGSFSTLEIQRTEQGDSAMYLCASSLDRVGEKLFFGSGTQLSVL.

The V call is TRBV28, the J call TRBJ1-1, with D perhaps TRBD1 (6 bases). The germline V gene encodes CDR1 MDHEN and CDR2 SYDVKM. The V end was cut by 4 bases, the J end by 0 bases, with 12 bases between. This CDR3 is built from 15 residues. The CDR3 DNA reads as TGTGCCAGCAGTTCGACAGGTGATCTGAACACTGAAGCTTTCTTT. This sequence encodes CASSSTGDLNTEAFF.

The CDR3: CASSFDRGGAGYEQFF. In DNA, the CDR3 is TGTGCCAGCAGCTTCGACCGGGGGGGTGCCGGGTATGAGCAGTTCTTC. The chain has TRBV5-5 and TRBJ2-1, with 8 positions matching TRBD2. The CDR3 contains 16 residues. V was clipped by 2 bases and J by 8 bases; unmatched bases: 12. Germline V CDR1 and CDR2: SGHKS, YYEKEE (reference sequence).

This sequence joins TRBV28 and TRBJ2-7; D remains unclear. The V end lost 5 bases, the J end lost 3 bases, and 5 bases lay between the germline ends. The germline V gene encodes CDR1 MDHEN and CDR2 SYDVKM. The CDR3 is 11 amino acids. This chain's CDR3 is CASSILYEQYF. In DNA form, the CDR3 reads TGTGCCAGCAGTATACTCTACGAGCAGTACTTC.

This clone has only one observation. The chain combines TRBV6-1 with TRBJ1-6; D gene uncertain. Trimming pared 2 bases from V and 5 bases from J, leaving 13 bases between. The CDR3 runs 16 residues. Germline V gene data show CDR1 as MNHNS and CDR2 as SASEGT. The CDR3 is CASSEWGDGNNSPLHF. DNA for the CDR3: TGTGCCAGCAGTGAATGGGGAGATGGGAATAATTCACCCCTCCACTTT.

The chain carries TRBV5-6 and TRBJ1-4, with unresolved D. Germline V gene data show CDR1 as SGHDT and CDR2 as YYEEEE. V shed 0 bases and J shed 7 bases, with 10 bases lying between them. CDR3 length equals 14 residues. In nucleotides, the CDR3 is TGTGCCAGCAGCTTGGGGCAGAATTCTGAAAAACTGTTTTTT. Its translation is CASSLGQNSEKLFF.

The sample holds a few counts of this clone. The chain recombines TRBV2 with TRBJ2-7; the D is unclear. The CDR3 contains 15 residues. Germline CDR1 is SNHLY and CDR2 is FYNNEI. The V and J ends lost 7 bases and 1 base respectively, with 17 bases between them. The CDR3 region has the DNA TGTGCCAGCATGGTCTGGGCCAACCTTTCCTACGAGCAGTACTTC. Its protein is CASMVWANLSYEQYF.

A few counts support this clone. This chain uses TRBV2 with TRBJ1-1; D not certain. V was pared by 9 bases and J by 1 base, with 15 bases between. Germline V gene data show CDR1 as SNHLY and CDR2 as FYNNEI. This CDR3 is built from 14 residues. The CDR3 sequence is CASRALLSNTEAFF. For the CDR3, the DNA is TGTGCCAGTAGAGCTCTGCTCTCGAACACTGAAGCTTTCTTT. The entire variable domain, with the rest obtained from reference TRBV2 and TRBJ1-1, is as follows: EPEVTQTPSHQVTQMGQEVILRCVPISNHLYFYWYRQILGQKVEFLVSFYNNEISEKSEIFDDQFSVERPDGSNFTLKIRSTKLEDSAMYFCASRALLSNTEAFFGQGTRLTVV.

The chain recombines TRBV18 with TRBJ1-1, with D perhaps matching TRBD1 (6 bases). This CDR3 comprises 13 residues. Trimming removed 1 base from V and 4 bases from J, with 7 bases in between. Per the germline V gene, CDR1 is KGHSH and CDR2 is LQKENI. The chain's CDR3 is CASSPLGGTEAFF. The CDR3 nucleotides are TGTGCCAGCTCACCACTAGGGGGCACTGAAGCTTTCTTT. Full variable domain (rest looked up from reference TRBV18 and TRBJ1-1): NAGVMQNPRHLVRRRGQEARLRCSPMKGHSHVYWYRQLPEEGLKFMVYLQKENIIDESGMPKERFSAEFPKEGPSILRIQQVVRGDSAAYFCASSPLGGTEAFFGQGTRLTVV.

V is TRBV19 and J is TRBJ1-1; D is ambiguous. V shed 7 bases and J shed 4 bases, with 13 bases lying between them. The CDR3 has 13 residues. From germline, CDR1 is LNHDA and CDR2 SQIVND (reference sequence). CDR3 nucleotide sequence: TGTGCCAGTACCCCCGCGGCGCGCACTGAAGCTTTCTTT. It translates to CASTPAARTEAFF.

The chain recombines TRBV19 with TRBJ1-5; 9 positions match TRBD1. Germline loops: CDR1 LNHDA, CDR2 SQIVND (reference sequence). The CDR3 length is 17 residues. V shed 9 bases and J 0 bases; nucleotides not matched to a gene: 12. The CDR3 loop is CASSGQGDLYSNQPQHF. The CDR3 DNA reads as TGTGCCAGCTCGGGACAGGGAGACCTATATAGCAATCAGCCCCAGCATTTT.